The present TCR beta chain was sequenced within a study of shared clonotypes between healthy human individuals. Background on the study: Each donor's CD8 memory used one plate, CD8 naive two, each CD4 subset three.

Overall study findings and caveats: Generally, naive subsets came out with larger estimated richness than memory subsets. In contrast to clonotypes shared by all four donors, non-shared clonotypes had lower generation probabilities.

The naive CD8 fraction comprised CD45RO-negative cells positively selected for CCR7 and excluded terminally differentiated effector memory CD45RA+ cells. The germline V and J ends were trimmed by 7 bases and 2 bases, with 9 bases remaining between them. CDR3 size: 13 residues. Germline assignment: CDR1 MNHEY and CDR2 SMNVEV (reference sequence). Only one count was recorded for this clone. The antigen remains undetermined. The protocol was immunoSEQ multiplex PCR, while the TCRdb copy is restricted to in-frame clones and leaves out a portion. Of about 650,000 clones listed, about 95% were seen once; the top ten hold 0.09% to 0.13%.

This clonotype originated in a woman aged 30 to 39 in good health. This rearrangement joins TRBV27 to TRBJ1-3; no firm D call. The sequencing input was naive CD8+ T cells sorted from blood. The CDR3 DNA sequence: TGTGCCAGCAATTTGCAGGCTGGAAACACCATATATTTT. Amino acids: CASNLQAGNTIYF.